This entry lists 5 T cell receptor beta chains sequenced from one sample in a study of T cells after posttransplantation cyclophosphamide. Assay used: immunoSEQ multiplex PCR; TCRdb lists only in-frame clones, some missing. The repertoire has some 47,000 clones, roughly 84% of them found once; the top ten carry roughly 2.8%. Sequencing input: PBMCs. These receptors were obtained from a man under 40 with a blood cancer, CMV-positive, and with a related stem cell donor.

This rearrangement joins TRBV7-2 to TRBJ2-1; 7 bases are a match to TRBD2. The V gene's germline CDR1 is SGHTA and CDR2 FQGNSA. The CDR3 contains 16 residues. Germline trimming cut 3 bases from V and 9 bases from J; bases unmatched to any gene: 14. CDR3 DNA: TGTGCCAGCAGCTTCAGCGTGGGGGAGGGCTTGGGTGAGCAGTTCTTC. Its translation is CASSFSVGEGLGEQFF.

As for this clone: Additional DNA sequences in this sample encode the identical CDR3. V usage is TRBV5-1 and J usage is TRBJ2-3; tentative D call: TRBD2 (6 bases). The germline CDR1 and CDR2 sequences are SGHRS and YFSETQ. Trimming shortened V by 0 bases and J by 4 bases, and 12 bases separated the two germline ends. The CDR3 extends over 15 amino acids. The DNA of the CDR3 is TGCGCCAGCAGCTTGGGGGGAGGTAGTGCAGATACGCAGTATTTT. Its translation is CASSLGGGSADTQYF.

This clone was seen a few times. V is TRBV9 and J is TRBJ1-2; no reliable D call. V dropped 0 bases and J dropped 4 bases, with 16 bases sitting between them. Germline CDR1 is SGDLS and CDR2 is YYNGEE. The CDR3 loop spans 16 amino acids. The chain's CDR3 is CASSVGAPAASYGYTF. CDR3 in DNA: TGTGCCAGCAGCGTAGGCGCACCGGCGGCCTCCTATGGCTACACCTTC.

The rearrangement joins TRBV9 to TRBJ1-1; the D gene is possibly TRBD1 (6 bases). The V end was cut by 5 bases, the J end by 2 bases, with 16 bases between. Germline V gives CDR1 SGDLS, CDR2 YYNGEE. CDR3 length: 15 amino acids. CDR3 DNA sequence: TGTGCCAGCAGTCCTAACGACAGGCCCAACACTGAAGCTTTCTTT. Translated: CASSPNDRPNTEAFF. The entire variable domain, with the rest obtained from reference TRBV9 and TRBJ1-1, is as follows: DSGVTQTPKHLITATGQRVTLRCSPRSGDLSVYWYQQSLDQGLQFLIQYYNGEERAKGNILERFSAQQFPDLHSELNLSSLELGDSALYFCASSPNDRPNTEAFFGQGTRLTVV.

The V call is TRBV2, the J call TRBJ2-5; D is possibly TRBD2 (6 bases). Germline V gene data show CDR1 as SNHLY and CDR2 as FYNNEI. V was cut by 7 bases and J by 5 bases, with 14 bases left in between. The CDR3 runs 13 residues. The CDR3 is CASNDNAGETQYF. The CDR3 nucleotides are TGTGCCAGCAATGATAATGCGGGGGAGACCCAGTACTTC.